The next 23 T cell receptor beta chains were all read from a single sample in a study of cytomegalovirus exposure and HLA in healthy donors. With 60 Vbeta and 13 Jbeta primers, the PCR was carried out. Profiled with immunoSEQ multiplex PCR; TCRdb holds only in-frame clones, not every one. The profile covers about 70,000 clones, with 80% to 90% appearing a single time and roughly 2% taken by the ten largest. Source material: PBMCs. Every receptor here comes from a woman in her thirties in good health and CMV-seronegative.

The chain recombines TRBV9 with TRBJ1-4; the match to TRBD1 covers 7 bases. Per germline, CDR1 SGDLS and CDR2 YYNGEE. The V gene end was trimmed by 0 bases and the J gene end by 7 bases; junction bases not matched to a gene: 6. CDR3 size: 15 residues. This chain's CDR3 is CASSVEETGIEKLFF. Written as DNA, the CDR3 is TGTGCCAGCAGCGTAGAGGAGACAGGGATTGAAAAACTGTTTTTT. Combining the CDR3 with reference TRBV9 and TRBJ1-4 gives the whole variable domain DSGVTQTPKHLITATGQRVTLRCSPRSGDLSVYWYQQSLDQGLQFLIQYYNGEERAKGNILERFSAQQFPDLHSELNLSSLELGDSALYFCASSVEETGIEKLFFGSGTQLSVL.

The J gene is TRBJ2-5, the V gene TRBV5-1; TRBD2 aligns across 14 bases. The germline CDR1 and CDR2 sequences are SGHRS and YFSETQ. The length of the CDR3 is 16 residues. The trim removed 3 bases at V and 2 bases at J, leaving 3 bases unmatched. The CDR3 sequence is CASSWGTSGGQETQYF. The CDR3 bases are TGCGCCAGCAGCTGGGGGACTAGCGGGGGACAAGAGACCCAGTACTTC. Supplemented by reference TRBV5-1 and TRBJ2-5, the full variable domain reads KAGVTQTPRYLIKTRGQQVTLSCSPISGHRSVSWYQQTPGQGLQFLFEYFSETQRNKGNFPGRFSGRQFSNSRSEMNVSTLELGDSALYLCASSWGTSGGQETQYFGPGTRLLVL.

This clone was detected only a few times. The rearrangement uses TRBV5-1 and TRBJ1-1; 9 bases fit TRBD1. The CDR3 is 14 amino acids. The V gene end was trimmed by 4 bases and the J gene end by 4 bases; junction bases not matched to a gene: 5. The germline V gene encodes CDR1 SGHRS and CDR2 YFSETQ. The CDR3 coding sequence is TGCGCCAGCAGCACAGGGACAGGGCGCACTGAAGCTTTCTTT. This translates into CASSTGTGRTEAFF. The whole variable domain, filled in from reference TRBV5-1 and TRBJ1-1, reads KAGVTQTPRYLIKTRGQQVTLSCSPISGHRSVSWYQQTPGQGLQFLFEYFSETQRNKGNFPGRFSGRQFSNSRSEMNVSTLELGDSALYLCASSTGTGRTEAFFGQGTRLTVV.

The gene calls are TRBV5-1 and TRBJ2-2; weak D call: TRBD1 (8 bases). The CDR3 is 15 residues long. Germline lookup yields CDR1 SGHRS and CDR2 YFSETQ. The ends were cut back, 7 bases at V and 5 bases at J, with 18 bases in the middle. CDR3 coding DNA: TGCGCCAGCGCAGGACAGGGAGGGGTTACCGGGGAGCTGTTTTTT. It specifies CASAGQGGVTGELFF. The variable domain in full, completed from reference TRBV5-1 and TRBJ2-2, reads KAGVTQTPRYLIKTRGQQVTLSCSPISGHRSVSWYQQTPGQGLQFLFEYFSETQRNKGNFPGRFSGRQFSNSRSEMNVSTLELGDSALYLCASAGQGGVTGELFFGEGSRLTVL.

This clone occurred once. This chain joins TRBV7-9 and TRBJ1-1; TRBD1 matches at 8 bases. Germline V gives CDR1 SEHNR, CDR2 FQNEAQ (reference sequence). Trimming cost V 0 bases and J 7 bases; bases outside gene matches: 1. CDR3 length: 13 amino acids. The CDR3 DNA reads as TGTGCCAGCAGCTTAGCGGGGACAGGTGAAGCTTTCTTT. Its protein is CASSLAGTGEAFF.

The gene calls are TRBV9 and TRBJ1-1, with D possibly being TRBD1 (6 bases). Trimming pared 4 bases from V and 1 base from J, leaving 14 bases between. CDR3 length equals 15 residues. CDR1 and CDR2 (germline): SGDLS, YYNGEE. The CDR3 DNA reads TGTGCCAGCAGCCCCGAGGACAGTAGGAACACTGAAGCTTTCTTT. This encodes CASSPEDSRNTEAFF.

The chain links TRBV2 to TRBJ2-7, with 10 positions matching TRBD1. The CDR3 is 13 residues long. V lost 7 bases to trimming and J lost 6 bases; unmatched junction nucleotides: 6. The germline V gene has CDR1 SNHLY and CDR2 FYNNEI. CDR3 sequence reads: CASNDRGQGEQYF. Here the CDR3 DNA reads TGTGCCAGCAACGACAGGGGGCAGGGCGAGCAGTACTTC.

The chain joins TRBV5-5 to TRBJ2-5; 10 bases fit TRBD1. The germline V gene has CDR1 SGHKS and CDR2 YYEKEE (reference sequence). J gave up 4 bases and V 3 bases, and 9 bases lay outside the gene matches. The CDR3 is made up of 16 amino acids. CDR3 region: CASSWSGTGDLETQYF. The CDR3 nucleotides read TGTGCCAGCAGCTGGTCCGGGACAGGGGATCTAGAGACCCAGTACTTC.

This chain connects TRBV27 to TRBJ2-1; 11 bases are shared with TRBD2. Germline assignment: CDR1 MNHEY and CDR2 SMNVEV (reference sequence). The V and J ends lost 4 bases and 7 bases, in that order; junction bases with no gene match: 12. This CDR3 is 17 amino acids long. Here the CDR3 DNA reads TGTGCCAGCAGTTCGCCAATTTCTAGCGGGAGGCATAATGAGCAGTTCTTC. This encodes CASSSPISSGRHNEQFF.

The V gene is TRBV6-5, the J gene TRBJ1-2; 7 positions agree with TRBD1. Germline V lookup: CDR1 MNHEY, CDR2 SVGAGI. V dropped 6 bases and J dropped 14; count of bases not matched to a gene: 15. This CDR3 is built from 13 residues. CDR3 sequence: CASRAGQASIGTF. CDR3 DNA sequence: TGTGCCAGCAGGGCTGGACAGGCGTCTATTGGGACCTTC.

The V and J genes are TRBV18 and TRBJ2-6; D is unresolved. The CDR3 is made up of 14 amino acids. Germline V lookup: CDR1 KGHSH, CDR2 LQKENI. Trimming pared 5 bases from V and 2 bases from J, leaving 7 bases between. In nucleotides, the CDR3 is TGTGCCAGCTCAGAGTTTCCTGGGGCCAACGTCCTGACTTTC. As protein: CASSEFPGANVLTF.

The rearrangement joins TRBV19 to TRBJ1-5; 7 nucleotides agree with TRBD1. The CDR3 has 17 residues. V was clipped by 3 bases and J by 0 bases; unmatched bases: 8. Germline loops: CDR1 LNHDA, CDR2 SQIVND (reference sequence). The CDR3 here is CASSISGGPYSNQPQHF. The CDR3, as DNA: TGTGCCAGTAGTATTTCAGGGGGGCCGTATAGCAATCAGCCCCAGCATTTT.

This clone is a singleton in its sample. The chain is built from TRBV27 and TRBJ2-2, with D perhaps matching TRBD2 (6 bases). CDR1 is MNHEY and CDR2 is SMNVEV in the germline V gene (reference sequence). This CDR3 region has 15 residues. Trimming left V 4 bases short and J 4 bases short, with 13 bases between. CDR3 amino acids: CASSWPGVGTGELFF. As DNA, the CDR3 is TGTGCCAGCAGTTGGCCGGGGGTTGGCACCGGGGAGCTGTTTTTT.

The sample holds a few counts of this clone. The V gene is TRBV6-1, the J gene TRBJ2-7; possibly TRBD2 for D (5 bases). Germline CDR1 MNHNS, CDR2 SASEGT. CDR3 length equals 13 residues. V lost 6 bases to trimming and J lost 4 bases, with 13 bases between them. The CDR3 DNA reads as TGTGCCAGCAGCGAGGGCCCTGATTACGAGCAGTACTTC. This sequence encodes CASSEGPDYEQYF.

This clone was recorded only once. V and J are TRBV10-3 and TRBJ1-1, with TRBD1 as a possible D gene (5 bases). Germline V gives CDR1 ENHRY, CDR2 SYGVKD. With 5 bases removed from V and 3 bases from J, the gap between germline ends came to 13 bases. The CDR3 runs 14 residues. The CDR3 coding sequence is TGTGCCATCAGTCCAGCGGGGGGGGACACTGAAGCTTTCTTT. It translates to CAISPAGGDTEAFF.

The chain recombines TRBV19 with TRBJ2-5, with TRBD2 identical over 11 bases. Looked up from germline, CDR1 is LNHDA and CDR2 is SQIVND (reference sequence). The CDR3 length is 16 residues. The V segment lost 5 bases and the J segment 9 bases; nucleotides outside the gene matches: 14. The CDR3 spells CASSPITSGRTGAQYF. DNA of the CDR3: TGTGCCAGTAGTCCGATTACTAGCGGGAGAACGGGAGCCCAGTACTTC.

V is TRBV6-4 and J is TRBJ2-3; 7 nucleotides agree with TRBD2. The CDR3 spans 16 residues. With 3 bases clipped from V and 5 bases from J, the junction kept 11 bases outside the gene matches. The germline V gene has CDR1 MRHNA and CDR2 SNTAGT. CDR3 DNA: TGTGCCAGCAGTGAATGGGCTAGCGGAGGGGTAGATACGCAGTATTTT. It is translated as CASSEWASGGVDTQYF.

The chain employs TRBV25-1 and TRBJ1-4; 8 nucleotides align to TRBD1. Germline CDR1 and CDR2: MGHDK and SYGVNS. The CDR3 is 15 amino acids. Trimming at V came to 5 bases and at J to 5 bases, leaving 7 bases not matched to a gene. The CDR3 loop is CASSSPGGINEKLFF. In nucleotides, the CDR3 is TGTGCCAGCAGTAGCCCAGGGGGCATAAATGAAAAACTGTTTTTT. Full variable domain (rest looked up from reference TRBV25-1 and TRBJ1-4): EADIYQTPRYLVIGTGKKITLECSQTMGHDKMYWYQQDPGMELHLIHYSYGVNSTEKGDLSSESTVSRIRTEHFPLTLESARPSHTSQYLCASSSPGGINEKLFFGSGTQLSVL.

This clone has only one observation. The chain couples TRBV27 to TRBJ2-1; D uncertain. The germline CDR1 and CDR2 sequences are MNHEY and SMNVEV (reference sequence). This CDR3 spans 16 amino acids. V lost 0 bases and J lost 3, with 12 bases in between. The CDR3: CASSLSWQSLYNEQFF. CDR3 in DNA: TGTGCCAGCAGTTTATCGTGGCAGTCCCTCTACAATGAGCAGTTCTTC.

CDR3 sequence reads: CASSRTGDAGELFF. CDR3 in DNA: TGTGCCAGTAGCCGGACAGGGGACGCCGGGGAGCTGTTTTTT. The genes are TRBV19 and TRBJ2-2; 9 positions match TRBD1. Germline V CDR1 and CDR2: LNHDA, SQIVND (reference sequence). The CDR3 totals 14 residues. Losses at the gene ends were 6 bases for V and 6 bases for J; bases not matched to a gene: 5.

The chain combines TRBV19 with TRBJ1-2; TRBD1 matches at 8 bases. Looked up from germline, CDR1 is LNHDA and CDR2 is SQIVND (reference sequence). The V segment lost 5 bases and the J segment 8 bases; nucleotides outside the gene matches: 7. The CDR3 consists of 13 residues. CDR3 coding DNA: TGTGCCAGTAGTGAGACCAGGGGGCGCGGCTACACCTTC. It codes for CASSETRGRGYTF.

This clone was recorded only once. The J gene is TRBJ1-2, the V gene TRBV27; weak D call: TRBD1 (5 bases). Trimming cost V 3 bases and J 4 bases, with 15 bases left between them. This CDR3 has 15 amino acids. Germline CDR1 is MNHEY and CDR2 is SMNVEV (reference sequence). CDR3 DNA sequence: TGTGCCAGCAGTTTTTGGGCGGACAACTCCTATGGCTACACCTTC. This gives the protein CASSFWADNSYGYTF.

The chain carries TRBV28 and TRBJ1-6; possibly TRBD1 for D (6 bases). The germline gives CDR1 MDHEN, CDR2 SYDVKM. V lost 5 bases and J 4 bases, leaving 12 bases between the germline ends. The CDR3 consists of 15 residues. CDR3 sequence: CASSGTGLYNSPLHF. The CDR3 bases are TGTGCCAGCAGTGGAACAGGGTTATATAATTCACCCCTCCACTTT. The full variable domain, completed using reference TRBV28 and TRBJ1-6, is DVKVTQSSRYLVKRTGEKVFLECVQDMDHENMFWYRQDPGLGLRLIYFSYDVKMKEKGDIPEGYSVSREKKERFSLILESASTNQTSMYLCASSGTGLYNSPLHFGNGTRLTVT.